A single sample is the source of the 11 T cell receptor beta chains below, sequenced in a study of blood T cells in healthy people across ages. A J-beta primer mix and a sample-barcoded 5' primer were used in a second PCR of about 6 to 12 cycles. TCRdb called the 5' RACE reads again in MiXCR, with one record for every CDR3 protein. The sample consists of 540,000 or so distinct CDR3 sequences, around half of them appearing once. The sample taken for sequencing was blood. These receptors all come from a man of 80 years or more in good health.

This clonotype showed up many times. The chain has TRBV11-2 and TRBJ2-5; TRBD1 might be the D (5 bases). From germline, CDR1 is SGHAT and CDR2 FQNNGV. The length of the CDR3 is 14 residues. Trimming left V 0 bases short and J 1 base short, with 6 bases between. The DNA of the CDR3 is TGTGCCAGCAGCTTAGACGACAGCCAAGAGACCCAGTACTTC. Its protein product is CASSLDDSQETQYF.

This clonotype was picked up a small number of times. The rearrangement links TRBV11-1 to TRBJ2-7, with 13 bases that match TRBD2. This CDR3 contains 16 residues. V shed 5 bases, J shed 5 bases, and the junction held 9 bases outside the gene matches. The germline CDR1 and CDR2 sequences are SGHAT and FQDESV (reference sequence). CDR3 sequence (DNA): TGTGCCAGCAGCCCCGGACTAGCGGGAGTCCGCCACGAGCAGTACTTC. This gives the protein CASSPGLAGVRHEQYF.

The chain uses TRBV7-2 and TRBJ2-7; no clear D. Germline V lookup: CDR1 SGHTA, CDR2 FQGNSA. This CDR3 comprises 14 residues. Deletions cut 0 bases from V and 5 bases from J, with 11 bases between. The CDR3 region has the DNA TGTGCCAGCAGCTTAGCAGGGTTCCGACACGAGCAGTACTTC. Encoded protein: CASSLAGFRHEQYF.

A note on this clonotype: An end of the junction differs from the germline gene, which may be a read error. This chain links TRBV20-1 with TRBJ2-1, with D possibly matching TRBD2 (5 bases). The CDR3 consists of 14 residues. From germline, CDR1 is DFQATT and CDR2 SNEGSKA (reference sequence). In DNA, the CDR3 is TGCAGTGCTACGAGGGTTTCAACCTACAATGGGCAGTTCTTC. Encoded protein: CSATRVSTYNGQFF.

J is TRBJ1-2 and V is TRBV30, with D perhaps TRBD1 (5 bases). Germline CDR1 GTSNPN, CDR2 SVGIG (reference sequence). Trimming pared 3 bases from V and 4 bases from J, leaving 15 bases between. CDR3 length: 14 amino acids. The CDR3: CAWSDNGTPYGYTF. Here the CDR3 DNA reads TGTGCCTGGAGCGATAACGGGACGCCCTATGGCTACACCTTC.

The V and J genes are TRBV3-1 and TRBJ2-7; 9 bases are shared with TRBD2. CDR3 length: 14 amino acids. Germline CDR1 and CDR2: LGHDT and YNNKEL (reference sequence). V lost 7 bases and J lost 0; bases outside the gene matches: 4. CDR3 sequence: CASTRTSASYEQYF. In DNA, the CDR3 is TGTGCCAGCACCCGGACTAGCGCCTCCTACGAGCAGTACTTC.

Ten or more counts support this clonotype. The chain is built from TRBV7-9 and TRBJ2-7, with 12 bases aligning to TRBD2. With V trimmed by 4 bases and J by 3 bases, 1 base remained unmatched. This CDR3 comprises 14 residues. In germline, CDR1 is SEHNR, CDR2 FQNEAQ (reference sequence). CDR3: CASSSSGGDYEQYF. In nucleotides, the CDR3 is TGTGCCAGCAGCTCTAGCGGGGGGGACTACGAGCAGTACTTC.

V is TRBV6-6 and J is TRBJ2-2, with TRBD1 identical over 8 bases. J gave up 6 bases and V 2 bases, and 5 bases lay outside the gene matches. Germline V gene data show CDR1 as MNHNY and CDR2 as SVGAGI (reference sequence). This CDR3 region has 15 residues. The chain's CDR3 is CASSYRQGRAGELFF. CDR3 nucleotides: TGTGCCAGCAGTTACCGACAGGGGCGGGCCGGGGAGCTGTTTTTT.

This sequence joins TRBV6-5 and TRBJ2-1; 12 bases align to TRBD1. Per germline, CDR1 MNHEY and CDR2 SVGAGI. The CDR3 loop spans 16 amino acids. The V gene end was trimmed by 2 bases and the J gene end by 8 bases; junction bases not matched to a gene: 7. CDR3 in amino acids: CASSYRGQGATHEQFF. CDR3 nucleotides: TGTGCCAGCAGTTACCGGGGACAGGGGGCGACCCATGAGCAGTTCTTC.

Note on this clonotype: This may arise from a read error, as a much more abundant clone is one base away. This CDR3 reads CAISSPMNTEAFF. CDR3 nucleotides: TGTGCCATCAGTTCTCCGATGAACACTGAAGCTTTCTTT. The genes are TRBV6-5 and TRBJ1-1, with no clear D. Per the germline V gene, CDR1 is MNHEY and CDR2 is SVGAGI. The length of the CDR3 is 13 residues.

Only a few counts were recorded for this clonotype. This rearrangement joins TRBV29-1 to TRBJ2-5; D might be TRBD1 (5 bases). CDR3 size: 13 residues. V lost 2 bases to trimming and J lost 1 base, with 8 bases between them. Germline V gives CDR1 SQVTM, CDR2 ANQGSEA. DNA of the CDR3: TGCAGCGTTGAAAAGACAGCCCAAGAGACCCAGTACTTC. This codes for CSVEKTAQETQYF.